These 19 T cell receptor beta chains originate from one sample sequenced in a study of shared clonotypes between healthy human individuals. Using immunoSEQ multiplex PCR, the repertoire was profiled, and TCRdb retains in-frame clones only, with some absent. The data hold under 1,100,000 clones, with 70% to 80% observed a single time. The sequencing input was memory CD4+ T cells from PBMCs. Subset: CD45RA-negative fraction. These TCRs come from a man aged 18 to 30 in good health. Some clones in this sample may be carry-over from other donors' samples.

The chain uses TRBV4-2 and TRBJ1-4; TRBD1 might be the D (5 bases). This CDR3 region has 16 residues. Germline CDR1 LGHNA, CDR2 YNFKEQ. V lost 0 bases and J 7 bases, leaving 15 bases between the germline ends. The CDR3 nucleotides read TGTGCCAGCAGCCAAGATTGGGGCAGGGTACGTGAAAAACTGTTTTTT. This sequence encodes CASSQDWGRVREKLFF.

V is TRBV7-2 and J is TRBJ2-7; the match to TRBD2 covers 8 bases. The germline V gene has CDR1 SGHTA and CDR2 FQGNSA. With 4 bases clipped from V and 5 bases from J, the junction kept 10 bases outside the gene matches. This CDR3 has 15 residues. The CDR3 region is CASSSPGLGENEQYF. DNA of the CDR3: TGTGCCAGCAGCTCCCCGGGACTAGGAGAAAACGAGCAGTACTTC. Full variable domain (missing parts from reference TRBV7-2 and TRBJ2-7): GAGVSQSPSNKVTEKGKDVELRCDPISGHTALYWYRQSLGQGLEFLIYFQGNSAPDKSGLPSDRFSAERTGGSVSTLTIQRTQQEDSAVYLCASSSPGLGENEQYFGPGTRLTVT.

This rearrangement joins TRBV14 to TRBJ2-3; D is tentatively TRBD1 or TRBD2 (5 bases each). V was pared by 2 bases and J by 10 bases, with 16 bases between. In germline, CDR1 is SGHDN, CDR2 FVKESK. The CDR3 has 14 amino acids. CDR3 nucleotide sequence: TGTGCCAGCAGCCAATCTAACAGTGGGACCCCGCAGTATTTT. As protein: CASSQSNSGTPQYF.

The chain couples TRBV27 to TRBJ2-7; 9 positions agree with TRBD1. Germline loops: CDR1 MNHEY, CDR2 SMNVEV (reference sequence). This CDR3 is built from 17 residues. V dropped 2 bases and J dropped 5; count of bases not matched to a gene: 13. The CDR3 reads CASSLPTTGGEVDEQYF. For the CDR3, the DNA is TGTGCCAGCAGTTTACCTACGACAGGGGGAGAGGTAGACGAGCAGTACTTC.

The V and J genes are TRBV5-4 and TRBJ2-7; D uncertain. Trimming removed 7 bases at V and 6 bases at J, with 17 bases between. This CDR3 region has 13 residues. Germline V gives CDR1 SGHNT, CDR2 YYREEE (reference sequence). CDR3 nucleotides: TGTGCCAGCTCGGCAGGTAACCGACGCGAGCAGTACTTC. This gives the protein CASSAGNRREQYF.

For this clone: Within the sample, other DNA sequences also encode this same CDR3. The rearrangement uses TRBV6-5 and TRBJ1-2; the D gene is possibly TRBD1 (6 bases). V was pared by 5 bases and J by 11 bases, with 15 bases between. Germline V CDR1 and CDR2: MNHEY, SVGAGI. The CDR3 spans 12 residues. The CDR3 nucleotides read TGTGCCAGCAGTAATAGGCAGGGGCCTTACACCTTC. Translation gives CASSNRQGPYTF.

J is TRBJ1-1 and V is TRBV9; no reliable D call. The CDR3 loop spans 15 amino acids. Germline values: CDR1 SGDLS, CDR2 YYNGEE. V lost 0 bases and J 1 base, leaving 10 bases between the germline ends. This chain's CDR3 is CASSVGADPNTEAFF. CDR3 nucleotide sequence: TGTGCCAGCAGCGTAGGAGCAGACCCGAACACTGAAGCTTTCTTT.

V gene TRBV11-2 combines with J gene TRBJ1-2; possibly TRBD1 for D (6 bases). CDR1 is SGHAT, CDR2 FQNNGV, per germline. This CDR3 comprises 14 residues. Trimming took 5 bases from V and 6 from J, leaving 16 bases between them. The CDR3 sequence: CASSPITGAHGYTF. The CDR3 DNA reads as TGTGCCAGCAGCCCGATCACGGGGGCCCATGGCTACACCTTC. The whole variable domain, filled in from reference TRBV11-2 and TRBJ1-2, reads EAGVAQSPRYKIIEKRQSVAFWCNPISGHATLYWYQQILGQGPKLLIQFQNNGVVDDSQLPKDRFSAERLKGVDSTLKIQPAKLEDSAVYLCASSPITGAHGYTFGSGTRLTVV.

The chain recombines TRBV5-1 with TRBJ2-7; 10 bases line up with TRBD1. The CDR3 length is 15 residues. Germline trimming cut 4 bases from V and 6 bases from J; bases unmatched to any gene: 10. Germline CDR1 reads SGHRS; CDR2 reads YFSETQ. CDR3 nucleotide sequence: TGCGCCAGCAGCACCCTACCGGGACAGGGGCGCGAGCAGTACTTC. Encoded protein: CASSTLPGQGREQYF.

This clone was found once. The genes are TRBV2 and TRBJ1-1; D is perhaps TRBD1 (5 bases). Per germline, CDR1 SNHLY and CDR2 FYNNEI. The V end lost 4 bases, the J end lost 8 bases, and 8 bases lay between the germline ends. CDR3 size: 11 residues. This CDR3 reads CASSVAGEAFF. CDR3 bases: TGTGCCAGCAGTGTCGCAGGGGAAGCTTTCTTT.

This chain links TRBV5-4 with TRBJ1-3, with D hard to call. The length of the CDR3 is 15 residues. The germline CDR1 and CDR2 sequences are SGHNT and YYREEE (reference sequence). The V and J ends lost 5 bases and 0 bases respectively, with 12 bases between them. The CDR3 DNA follows: TGTGCCAGCAGTAGCGCGGGAGCCTCTGGAAACACCATATATTTT. It translates to CASSSAGASGNTIYF.

This clone was found once. This rearrangement joins TRBV6-1 to TRBJ1-2, with TRBD1 matching 7 bases. After removal of 0 bases from V and 1 base from J, the junction contained 2 bases not matched to a gene. The CDR3 contains 15 residues. Germline loops: CDR1 MNHNS, CDR2 SASEGT. The CDR3 sequence: CASSEARQGNYGYTF. CDR3 sequence (DNA): TGTGCCAGCAGTGAAGCACGACAGGGTAACTATGGCTACACCTTC.

This clone occurred a few times. J is TRBJ2-2 and V is TRBV10-3; unclear D gene. This CDR3 has 15 residues. Trimming removed 0 bases at V and 1 base at J, with 6 bases between. Germline values: CDR1 ENHRY, CDR2 SYGVKD. In DNA form, the CDR3 reads TGTGCCATCAGTGAGTCTATAGGGAACACCGGGGAGCTGTTTTTT. Its translation: CAISESIGNTGELFF.

The rearrangement links TRBV30 to TRBJ1-1; no clear D gene. CDR3 length equals 13 residues. The germline V and J ends were trimmed by 5 bases and 2 bases, with 12 bases remaining between them. Germline V gene sequence: CDR1 GTSNPN, CDR2 SVGIG (reference sequence). CDR3: CAWARTVNTEAFF. The CDR3 region has the DNA TGTGCCTGGGCACGGACGGTTAACACTGAAGCTTTCTTT.

V and J are TRBV2 and TRBJ1-5; D might be TRBD1 (6 bases). The germline V gene encodes CDR1 SNHLY and CDR2 FYNNEI. With 6 bases removed from V and 7 bases from J, the gap between germline ends came to 16 bases. This CDR3 is built from 14 residues. DNA for the CDR3: TGTGCCAGCAGAAACCCCGACAGGTCCCAGCCCCAGCATTTT. Protein product: CASRNPDRSQPQHF.

The chain uses TRBV19 and TRBJ2-7; D is ambiguous. This CDR3 region has 14 residues. V was clipped by 3 bases and J by 2 bases, with 11 bases between them. The germline CDR1 and CDR2 sequences are LNHDA and SQIVND (reference sequence). This CDR3 is CASSMTAATYEQYF. In DNA form, the CDR3 reads TGTGCCAGTAGTATGACGGCGGCTACCTACGAGCAGTACTTC.

V gene TRBV6-1 combines with J gene TRBJ2-6; 7 nucleotides align to TRBD1. The CDR3 extends over 14 amino acids. Germline lookup yields CDR1 MNHNS and CDR2 SASEGT. The V and J ends lost 6 bases and 1 base, in that order; junction bases with no gene match: 0. This CDR3 is CASRTGSGANVLTF. DNA for the CDR3: TGTGCCAGCAGGACAGGGTCTGGGGCCAACGTCCTGACTTTC.

CDR3 sequence: CASSLAGVPPYNEQFF. For the CDR3, the DNA is TGTGCCAGCAGCTTAGCGGGGGTCCCCCCCTACAATGAGCAGTTCTTC. This rearrangement joins TRBV7-3 to TRBJ2-1, with 7 bases aligning to TRBD2. CDR3 length equals 16 residues. V gave up 2 bases and J gave up 2 bases; unmatched junction bases: 6. Per the germline V gene, CDR1 is SGHTA and CDR2 is FQGTGA.

J is TRBJ2-3 and V is TRBV7-9; D is uncertain. Trimming took 5 bases from V and 4 from J, leaving 10 bases between them. CDR3 length: 13 residues. Germline V gene data show CDR1 as SEHNR and CDR2 as FQNEAQ (reference sequence). For the CDR3, the DNA is TGTGCCAGCAGCGAGGCTGGGGCAGATACGCAGTATTTT. The encoded protein is CASSEAGADTQYF.